The clone carrying this T cell receptor (beta chain) was observed a few times. Antigen unknown. Amplified TCR beta CDR3 regions derived from RNA transcripts. When the TCR CDR3 underwent first-round RT-PCR, the HTBI primer set was used. TCRdb reanalysed the multiplex PCR reads using MiXCR and keeps one entry per CDR3 protein. The sample holds 460,000 or so distinct CDR3 sequences, over 13% seen once. This sample stems from a study of T cells in Graves' hyperthyroidism and ophthalmopathy. The study's findings and limits: A 13 V-J model separated ophthalmopathy from stable hyperthyroidism. Also found in blood were most expanded thyroid clonotypes above 0.001.

Stable hyperthyroidism: no ophthalmopathy progression over 18 months of follow-up. Uncontrolled infection, other autoimmune disease, pregnancy or lactation led to exclusion. The ends lost 5 bases at V and 4 bases at J; junction bases unmatched: 7. Germline CDR1 is SGHTS and CDR2 is YDEGEE. The CDR3 loop spans 14 amino acids. The chain combines TRBV5-8 with TRBJ1-1, with TRBD1 matching over 8 bases. This TCR came from a woman under 30 with Graves' hyperthyroidism. The sequencing input was blood. The CDR3 here is CASSPTGAVTEAFF. Here the CDR3 DNA reads TGTGCCAGCAGTCCGACAGGGGCGGTCACTGAAGCTTTCTTT.